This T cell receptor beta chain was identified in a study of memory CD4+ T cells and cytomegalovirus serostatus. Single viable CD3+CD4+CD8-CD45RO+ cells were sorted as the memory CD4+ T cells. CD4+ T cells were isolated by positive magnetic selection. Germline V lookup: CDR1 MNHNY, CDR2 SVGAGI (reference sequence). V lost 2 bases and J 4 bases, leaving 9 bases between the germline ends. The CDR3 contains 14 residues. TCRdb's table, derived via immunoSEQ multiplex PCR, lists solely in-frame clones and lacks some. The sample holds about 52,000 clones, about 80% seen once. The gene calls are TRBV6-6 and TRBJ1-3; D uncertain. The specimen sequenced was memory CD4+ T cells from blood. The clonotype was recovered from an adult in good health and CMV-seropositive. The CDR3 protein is CASSYRKSGNTIYF. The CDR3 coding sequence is TGTGCCAGCAGTTACCGAAAGTCAGGAAACACCATATATTTT.